Each of the 20 T cell receptor beta chains below was sequenced from the same sample in a study of blood T cell repertoires in COVID-19. Assay used: immunoSEQ multiplex PCR; TCRdb lists only in-frame clones, some missing. Altogether 200,000 to 250,000 clones are present, 75% to 85% being singletons, with the ten largest covering approximately 5%. The material sequenced was peripheral blood. Receptors were obtained from a woman in her seventies with COVID-19, enrolled during active disease.

This clone was observed a handful of times. The chain uses TRBV28 and TRBJ1-6, with D perhaps TRBD1 (6 bases). Trimming removed 2 bases from V and 3 bases from J, with 8 bases in between. CDR1 MDHEN and CDR2 SYDVKM come from the germline V gene. The CDR3 runs to 15 residues. DNA of the CDR3: TGTGCCAGCAGTTTACAGGGGATCTATAATTCACCCCTCCACTTT. It yields the protein CASSLQGIYNSPLHF.

This clone was detected once. The CDR3, as DNA: TGTGCCAGCAGTGAGCCTAGCGGGAGCACAGATACGCAGTATTTT. Amino acids: CASSEPSGSTDTQYF. This chain connects TRBV6-6 to TRBJ2-3; 8 bases agree with TRBD2. The germline gives CDR1 MNHNY, CDR2 SVGAGI (reference sequence). Losses at the gene ends were 5 bases for V and 0 bases for J; bases not matched to a gene: 4. CDR3 size: 15 residues.

The chain combines TRBV7-9 with TRBJ2-1; TRBD2 agrees at 15 bases. The length of the CDR3 is 17 residues. Germline V CDR1 and CDR2: SEHNR, FQNEAQ (reference sequence). Losses at the gene ends were 5 bases for V and 4 bases for J; bases not matched to a gene: 6. The DNA of the CDR3 is TGTGCCAGCAGCGCCTCTGGACTAGCGGGAGGGTACAATGAGCAGTTCTTC. As protein: CASSASGLAGGYNEQFF.

The chain combines TRBV7-3 with TRBJ2-3; D perhaps matches TRBD1 (6 bases). The V and J ends lost 4 bases and 9 bases respectively, with 14 bases between them. The germline CDR1 and CDR2 sequences are SGHTA and FQGTGA. This CDR3 comprises 13 residues. CDR3 sequence (DNA): TGTGCCAGCAGCTCCGGACAGTCAGGGACGCAGTATTTT. Protein product: CASSSGQSGTQYF.

The gene calls are TRBV5-1 and TRBJ1-1, with D possibly matching TRBD1 (6 bases). The CDR3 runs to 14 residues. Trimming cost V 2 bases and J 3 bases, with 11 bases left between them. CDR1 is SGHRS, CDR2 YFSETQ, per germline. The DNA of the CDR3 is TGCGCCAGCAGCTTATTCGGGGGGCACACTGAAGCTTTCTTT. Translated, it gives CASSLFGGHTEAFF.

The chain combines TRBV24-1 with TRBJ2-1; 10 nucleotides line up with TRBD2. This CDR3 has 16 residues. With 1 base clipped from V and 9 bases from J, the junction kept 8 bases outside the gene matches. From germline, CDR1 is KGHDR and CDR2 SFDVKD. The CDR3 DNA sequence: TGTGCCACCAGTGATTTATCCGGGACTAGCGATTCTGAGCAGTTCTTC. It is translated as CATSDLSGTSDSEQFF.

This sequence joins TRBV5-1 and TRBJ2-1; a weak D match, TRBD2 (6 bases). Germline V CDR1 and CDR2: SGHRS, YFSETQ. This CDR3 is built from 14 residues. V was trimmed by 6 bases and J by 0 bases, leaving 10 bases between them. The CDR3 spells CASNSGASYNEQFF. Written as DNA, the CDR3 is TGCGCCAGCAATAGCGGAGCCTCCTACAATGAGCAGTTCTTC.

The chain links TRBV2 to TRBJ1-1, with D perhaps matching TRBD1 (6 bases). Germline V gives CDR1 SNHLY, CDR2 FYNNEI. V was clipped by 2 bases and J by 0 bases, with 10 bases between them. This CDR3 is 15 amino acids long. CDR3 residues: CASSERGGMNTEAFF. The CDR3 DNA is TGTGCCAGCAGTGAAAGGGGGGGAATGAACACTGAAGCTTTCTTT.

V gene TRBV7-2 combines with J gene TRBJ2-1, with no clear D. The V gene's germline CDR1 is SGHTA and CDR2 FQGNSA. The V end lost 5 bases, the J end lost 5 bases, and 4 bases lay between the germline ends. This CDR3 is built from 11 residues. DNA of the CDR3: TGTGCCAGCAGCCGGGACAATGAGCAGTTCTTC. It yields the protein CASSRDNEQFF.

V and J are TRBV4-2 and TRBJ2-7, with D perhaps matching TRBD1 (6 bases). The CDR3 is 16 residues long. V lost 1 base and J 4 bases, leaving 17 bases between the germline ends. Per the germline V gene, CDR1 is LGHNA and CDR2 is YNFKEQ. The DNA of the CDR3 is TGTGCCAGCAGCCAAGCATCACAGGGACCGATATACGAGCAGTACTTC. Encoded protein: CASSQASQGPIYEQYF.

This clone was counted only a few times. V gene TRBV5-1 combines with J gene TRBJ2-3; 8 nucleotides agree with TRBD2. Germline V gene lookup returns CDR1 SGHRS and CDR2 YFSETQ. CDR3 length: 16 amino acids. After removal of 4 bases from V and 4 bases from J, the junction contained 11 bases not matched to a gene. The CDR3 nucleotides are TGCGCCAGCAGCCGGCCTCTGGCGGGAGGAGCAGATACGCAGTATTTT. This translates into CASSRPLAGGADTQYF.

V and J are TRBV5-1 and TRBJ2-7; 9 bases align to TRBD1. The ends lost 4 bases at V and 1 base at J; junction bases unmatched: 6. The CDR3 contains 15 residues. Germline assignment: CDR1 SGHRS and CDR2 YFSETQ. The CDR3 DNA reads TGCGCCAGCAGCCCGGACAGGGGATGGTCCTACGAGCAGTACTTC. This codes for CASSPDRGWSYEQYF. The full variable domain, completed using reference TRBV5-1 and TRBJ2-7, is KAGVTQTPRYLIKTRGQQVTLSCSPISGHRSVSWYQQTPGQGLQFLFEYFSETQRNKGNFPGRFSGRQFSNSRSEMNVSTLELGDSALYLCASSPDRGWSYEQYFGPGTRLTVT.

This clone was counted a single time. V and J are TRBV11-2 and TRBJ2-3; 8 bases line up with TRBD2. V dropped 0 bases and J dropped 2; count of bases not matched to a gene: 4. From germline, CDR1 is SGHAT and CDR2 FQNNGV. The CDR3 consists of 16 residues. For the CDR3, the DNA is TGTGCCAGCAGCTTAGAGCTAGCGGGTTACACAGATACGCAGTATTTT. It is translated as CASSLELAGYTDTQYF.

This chain links TRBV6-1 with TRBJ2-2; 11 nucleotides align to TRBD1. V lost 4 bases and J lost 6; bases outside the gene matches: 16. The CDR3 is 19 residues long. Germline V gene lookup returns CDR1 MNHNS and CDR2 SASEGT. The CDR3 region is CASSVKLLPGQGDAGELFF. The DNA for the CDR3 is TGTGCCAGCAGTGTAAAACTGTTGCCGGGACAGGGGGACGCCGGGGAGCTGTTTTTT.

The chain carries TRBV25-1 and TRBJ2-7; D possibly corresponds to TRBD2 (5 bases). The germline V and J ends were trimmed by 2 bases and 4 bases, with 15 bases remaining between them. Germline CDR1 is MGHDK and CDR2 is SYGVNS. CDR3 length equals 15 residues. The CDR3 nucleotides are TGTGCCAGCAGTGAAAGTTGGACTGGCCGTTACGAGCAGTACTTC. This gives the protein CASSESWTGRYEQYF.

This rearrangement joins TRBV2 to TRBJ1-6, with D unclear. Between the trimmed V and J ends, which lost 0 bases and 11 bases, there was a span of 14 bases. The CDR3 is 15 residues long. CDR1 and CDR2 (germline): SNHLY, FYNNEI. The CDR3 sequence is CASSEANSIRAPLHF. As DNA, the CDR3 is TGTGCCAGCAGTGAAGCGAACTCAATACGCGCACCCCTCCACTTT.

V usage is TRBV30 and J usage is TRBJ2-2; a possible D gene is TRBD1 (5 bases). This CDR3 spans 13 amino acids. Trimming took off 4 bases at V and 7 bases at J, with 13 bases between the two ends. CDR1 is GTSNPN and CDR2 is SVGIG in the germline V gene (reference sequence). CDR3 residues: CAWNHRGDGELFF. CDR3 sequence (DNA): TGTGCCTGGAATCATAGGGGTGACGGGGAGCTGTTTTTT. Looking up the rest from reference TRBV30 and TRBJ2-2 gives the full variable domain: SQTIHQWPATLVQPVGSPLSLECTVEGTSNPNLYWYRQAAGRGLQLLFYSVGIGQISSEVPQNLSASRPQDRQFILSSKKLLLSDSGFYLCAWNHRGDGELFFGEGSRLTVL.

V gene TRBV7-2 combines with J gene TRBJ2-2; 7 nucleotides agree with TRBD2. Germline V CDR1 and CDR2: SGHTA, FQGNSA. The junction had 6 bases not matched to a gene; V was cut back by 3 bases and J by 5 bases. This CDR3 is 15 amino acids long. The CDR3 nucleotides read TGTGCCAGCAGCTTTTTGCAAGCGGGAACCGGGGAGCTGTTTTTT. Protein: CASSFLQAGTGELFF.

The gene calls are TRBV5-5 and TRBJ1-1, with D possibly matching TRBD1 (5 bases). CDR3 length equals 13 residues. The V end lost 1 base, the J end lost 5 bases, and 9 bases lay between the germline ends. Germline CDR1 and CDR2: SGHKS and YYEKEE (reference sequence). The CDR3 DNA follows: TGTGCCAGCAGCTTGACAGGCCAGACTGAAGCTTTCTTT. Residues: CASSLTGQTEAFF.

This sequence joins TRBV7-3 and TRBJ2-2; TRBD1 agrees at 7 bases. J gave up 4 bases and V 4 bases, and 12 bases lay outside the gene matches. The CDR3 has 17 residues. CDR1 is SGHTA and CDR2 is FQGTGA in the germline V gene. Written as DNA, the CDR3 is TGTGCCAGCAGCTCCAGTTTAGGGGGACAGCTCACCGGGGAGCTGTTTTTT. This translates into CASSSSLGGQLTGELFF.